Listed below are T cell receptor beta chains from one sample, sequenced in a study of blood T cell repertoires in COVID-19. The assay was immunoSEQ multiplex PCR, and TCRdb's table has in-frame clones only and misses some. Of 150,000 or so clones listed, about nine tenths are singletons. The material sequenced was peripheral blood. All receptors derive from a man in his late teens or twenties with acute or convalescent COVID-19. Both conserved end residues are part of each CDR3.

j_call v_call cdr3_aa
TRBJ1-3 TRBV5-6 CASSSLSGSGNTIYF
TRBJ1-6 TRBV11-2 CASSHRQIYNSPLHF
TRBJ2-3 TRBV9 CASSLRTSGGTDTQYF
TRBJ1-5 TRBV7-8 CASSFGTGSNQPQHF
TRBJ2-1 TRBV18 CASSPSGLNEQFF
TRBJ2-3 TRBV9 CASSVYGTLMVDTQYF
TRBJ1-3 TRBV9 CASSNREVSGNTIYF
TRBJ1-2 TRBV27 CASSLSSMGGHGYTF
TRBJ2-1 TRBV5-1 CASSWTSGPYNEQFF
TRBJ1-5 TRBV27 CASDLGQNSNQPQHF
TRBJ1-4 TRBV30 CAWSVRQGEKLFF
TRBJ1-2 TRBV2 CASSGTGGGYTF